This T cell receptor (beta chain) was found in a study of CD8 T cells in ankylosing spondylitis (dated 2017 in TCRdb). Background for the entire study: The study profiled T cell receptor beta repertoires in healthy donors and ankylosing spondylitis patients to find disease-linked TCR variants. Peripheral blood was sampled, and synovial fluid was additionally collected from ankylosing spondylitis patients. In total, the full study cohort was made up of nearly 110 healthy donors and 25 ankylosing spondylitis patients.

For sequencing, an Illumina HiSeq 2500 was employed. Quantitative 5'-RACE with molecular barcodes was the method used to prepare the TCR beta libraries. The authors' pipeline ran thus. Disease-linked TCR variants were identified with a new computational method built on a probabilistic model of VDJ rearrangement. TCRdb applied fastp at Q25 and MiXCR to the public reads, then kept only in-frame beta chains. CDR3 protein sequences are deduplicated, and each keeps its most common genes and DNA. The V and J calls shown here were made by TCRdb, not taken from the authors' results. The table for this sample lists about 160,000 distinct CDR3 sequences; approximately 9% of them were counted only once. The ten largest clonotypes hold around 16% of the sample. CDR1 and CDR2, per the germline V gene, are MNHEY and SVGEGT. From cysteine to phenylalanine, the CDR3 is 15 amino acids long. Only the CDR3 portion is preserved as DNA: 45 bases, with reading frame beginning at the first base. Cut back by 0 bases and 0 bases, the V and J ends lie 8 bases apart.

In the case of this clonotype: This clone's antigen is unknown. Qualities for individual bases were not recorded, and no much larger clone is one base off.

General study outcomes and caveats: Significant enrichment of the disease-linked clones was reported in matched synovial fluid samples from ankylosing spondylitis patients. Some motif variants had previously been reported in the synovial fluid and blood of reactive arthritis patients, which suggests shared mechanisms of disease initiation. A TCR beta motif of 7 or 8 highly homologous amino acid variants appeared characteristic of blood from ankylosing spondylitis patients. In peripheral blood, the disease-linked clones were found at relatively low frequencies and had a CD8+ phenotype.

The origin of this receptor is a female donor with ankylosing spondylitis or in good health (not recorded which). The sequenced sample consisted of blood, either unsorted or a sorted T cell fraction (not recorded which). The V and J segments used are TRBV6-2 or TRBV6-3 and TRBJ1-2, with the D gene too uncertain to name. CDR3 sequence: CASSYSVTANYGYTF. The DNA reads TGTGCCAGCAGTTACTCGGTAACGGCTAACTATGGCTACACCTTC.